This T cell receptor beta chain was obtained from a study of Tregs in tolerant kidney transplant recipients (dated by TCRdb to about 2019). Concerning the study at large: Transplants used related donors with nonmyeloablative bone marrow transplantation; mixed chimerism was transient in the human trials. The study applied TCRbeta sequencing to find donor-specific regulatory T cells before combined kidney and bone marrow transplantation and then followed those same cells after transplant.

Study-level results and caveats: Biological reproducibility was not directly addressed, though technical replication error appeared minimal. Donor-specific Treg expansion was found to exceed global Treg expansion in tolerant patients, suggesting antigen-driven rather than nonspecific expansion. Because only a small number of patients were included, the study had limitations, and the results will need to be validated in larger populations as well as under other immunosuppression protocols. Because the PCR primers were changed over time for some patients, nucleotide-level comparison could not be performed across the samples from those patients. Expanding Tregs with activated donor B cells appeared to identify the most biologically relevant and donor-specific TCRbeta repertoire.

For TCRbeta CDR3 sequencing, genomic DNA from the sorted cells was extracted using the QIAGEN DNeasy Blood and Tissue Kit. Through immunoSEQ, high-throughput TCRbeta CDR3 sequencing was done commercially, including PCR amplification with internal controls and bias correction. Per the source publication's procedure: Unique productive TCRbeta sequences were defined by CDR3 nucleotide sequence where primers matched, and otherwise by CDR3 amino acid sequence together with Vbeta and Jbeta genes. A sequence was defined as donor-reactive if the sequence was expanded at least 5-fold in CFSE-low cells compared with unstimulated cells and had a frequency of at least 0.01% in CFSE-low cells. Repertoire divergence was quantified by Jensen-Shannon divergence calculated from the top 100 TCRbeta sequences ranked by frequency. For samples with multiple sequencing runs, sorting error was corrected separately for each run before the runs were pooled. This is the immuneACCESS table as TCRdb keeps it, with only in-frame sequences that have V and J called. A part of the clones is gone; compared with another copy, unresolved V genes explain less than half, and the rest is unexplained. The D gene and trimming were derived from the DNA, and the V and J assignments and clone size from that table. The table for this sample shows 2,500 to 3,500 clones. Over 6.5% of the sample comes from the top ten.

As regards this clone: What antigen it recognizes has not been identified. Coverage ceases 3 residues before the CDR3 finishes, and the germline J gene fills in the end.

The meaning of the sample's time point label: blood sample drawn before combined kidney and bone marrow transplant. In bulk CFSE mixed lymphocyte reactions, CFSE-labeled recipient PBMCs were cocultured with irradiated donor PBMCs for five to seven days, then stained for CD3/CD4/CD8 and FACS-sorted. Patients were 4 combined kidney and bone marrow transplant recipients from the ITN036ST trial, and only these trial subjects had samples available. Healthy control blood was separated into PBMCs by Ficoll density gradient and cryopreserved, and patient PBMCs were collected both before and after transplant. The V end loses 4 bases and the J end loses 2 bases, and a stretch of 12 bases separates them. The germline V gene (reference sequence) yields SEHNR for CDR1 and FQNEAQ for CDR2. The CDR3 measures 14 amino acids from cysteine to phenylalanine. The DNA covers only part of the CDR3, 33 bases in frame from base 1.

The chain is made from TRBV7-9 and TRBJ2-7; the D gene remains uncertain. Sequences were derived from CD8+ T cells from blood cultured with allogeneic cells, sampled before the transplant. The clonotype comes from a human patient who received a combined kidney and bone marrow transplant. The CDR3 has the sequence CASSSRQPPYEQYF. The sequenced part of the CDR3 DNA is TGTGCCAGCAGCTCGCGACAACCCCCCTACGAG.